A selection of T cell receptor beta chains follows, all from one sample in a study of blood T cell repertoires in COVID-19. This table comes from immunoSEQ multiplex PCR, and its TCRdb copy is limited to in-frame clones, with some not included. The sample carries about 140,000 clones, roughly 90% recorded once. Sequencing was carried out using peripheral blood. Every receptor here comes from a woman in her forties or fifties with acute or convalescent COVID-19. The CDR3 runs from the conserved cysteine through the conserved F or W. D genes are given only for firm matches. Rows may omit the clone size; those that give it use once, few, many or a size class.

>TRBV2|TRBJ1-1|TRBD1|few
CASSEYRGTEAFF
TGTGCCAGCAGTGAATACAGGGGTACTGAAGCTTTCTTT
>TRBV6-4|TRBJ2-1|TRBD1|-
CASSGQGINEQFF
TGTGCCAGCAGCGGACAGGGAATCAATGAGCAGTTCTTC
>TRBV2|TRBJ2-7|TRBD1|-
CASLRGFSSEQYF
TGTGCCAGCCTCAGGGGGTTTTCGAGCGAGCAGTACTTC
>TRBV29-1|TRBJ2-1|-|-
CSVGKGGISHEQFF
TGCAGCGTTGGTAAGGGAGGTATTAGCCATGAGCAGTTCTTC
>TRBV29-1|TRBJ2-3|-|-
CSVEDPSGPSTDTQYF
TGCAGCGTTGAAGACCCGAGCGGACCTAGCACAGATACGCAGTATTTT
>TRBV3-1/TRBV3-2|TRBJ2-1|TRBD1|-
CASSQDETGGSPDEQFF
TGTGCCAGCAGCCAAGATGAGACAGGGGGGTCACCCGATGAGCAGTTCTTC
>TRBV18|TRBJ1-1|TRBD1|-
CASSSGGPRTTEAFF
TGTGCCAGCTCATCAGGGGGACCCCGAACGACTGAAGCTTTCTTT
>TRBV19|TRBJ2-3|TRBD2|-
CASSEAGVVADTQYF
TGTGCCAGTAGTGAAGCGGGAGTGGTTGCAGATACGCAGTATTTT
>TRBV2|TRBJ2-6|TRBD1|few
CASNTIQGATISGANVLTF
TGTGCCAGCAACACGATACAGGGGGCCACCATCTCTGGGGCCAACGTCCTGACTTTC
>TRBV20-1|TRBJ2-1|-|-
CSVPRNNEQFF
TGCAGTGTTCCCAGAAACAATGAGCAGTTCTTC
>TRBV24-1|TRBJ2-2|-|-
CATSDFRSQGSGGELFF
TGTGCCACCAGTGATTTTCGGTCACAGGGATCGGGCGGGGAGCTGTTTTTT
>TRBV19|TRBJ1-6|-|once
CASTQVGGGYNSPLHF
TGTGCCAGTACCCAAGTTGGGGGGGGATATAATTCACCCCTCCACTTT
>TRBV9|TRBJ2-2|-|-
CASSVGPGDRTGELFF
TGTGCCAGCAGCGTAGGGCCAGGGGATCGCACCGGGGAGCTGTTTTTT
>TRBV5-4|TRBJ2-2|TRBD2|-
CASSPLAGGNTGELFF
TGTGCCAGCAGTCCACTAGCGGGGGGGAACACCGGGGAGCTGTTTTTT
>TRBV5-1|TRBJ2-4|-|-
CASSHRQLGDKNIQYF
TGCGCCAGCAGCCATAGACAGCTTGGGGACAAAAACATTCAGTACTTC
>TRBV7-3|TRBJ2-1|TRBD2|-
CASKGPAGEANEQFF
TGTGCCAGCAAGGGCCCAGCGGGAGAGGCCAATGAGCAGTTCTTC
>TRBV19|TRBJ2-1|-|once
CASSISDNEQFF
TGTGCCAGTAGTATTAGCGACAATGAGCAGTTCTTC
>TRBV7-3|TRBJ2-3|-|-
CASNRGIQTDTQYF
TGTGCCAGCAATCGGGGGATACAAACAGATACGCAGTATTTT
>TRBV9|TRBJ1-4|TRBD1|-
CASSPGQGGEKLFF
TGTGCCAGCAGCCCGGGACAGGGTGGCGAAAAACTGTTTTTT
>TRBV7-2|TRBJ2-1|TRBD2|few
CASRIGLAGANEQFF
TGTGCCAGCAGGATAGGACTAGCGGGAGCCAATGAGCAGTTCTTC
>TRBV30|TRBJ2-5|-|-
CAWSGLAAETQYF
TGTGCCTGGAGTGGTCTAGCTGCGGAGACCCAGTACTTC
>TRBV30|TRBJ2-7|TRBD1|-
CAWKRTGPSSYEQYF
TGTGCCTGGAAGAGGACAGGGCCCAGCTCCTACGAGCAGTACTTC
>TRBV6-5|TRBJ1-2|TRBD1|once
CASRPPGQGNGGYTF
TGTGCCAGCAGACCACCGGGACAGGGGAATGGGGGCTACACCTTC
>TRBV6-5|TRBJ2-5|TRBD2|-
CASSVAGESETQYF
TGTGCCAGCAGCGTAGCGGGAGAGAGTGAGACCCAGTACTTC
>TRBV5-1|TRBJ2-7|TRBD1|-
CASSLPLQGASYEQYF
TGCGCCAGCAGCTTACCCTTACAGGGGGCCTCCTACGAGCAGTACTTC
>TRBV30|TRBJ1-4|-|-
CAWSTGQEKLFF
TGTGCCTGGAGTACAGGGCAGGAAAAACTGTTTTTT
>TRBV5-4|TRBJ2-2|TRBD2|few
CASHLAGDTGELFF
TGTGCCAGCCATTTAGCGGGAGATACCGGGGAGCTGTTTTTT
>TRBV2|TRBJ1-6|TRBD1|-
CASRRDRDSSPLHF
TGTGCCAGCAGGAGGGACAGGGACTCTTCACCCCTCCACTTT
>TRBV13|TRBJ1-4|-|-
CASSLGEGGVIREKLFF
TGTGCCAGCAGCTTAGGCGAGGGAGGAGTTATTAGAGAAAAACTGTTTTTT
>TRBV10-3|TRBJ1-2|TRBD1|-
CAIKGTGDRYGYTF
TGTGCCATCAAAGGAACAGGGGATAGGTATGGCTACACCTTC
>TRBV5-1|TRBJ1-2|TRBD1|once
CASSTRGQGFYGYTF
TGCGCCAGCAGCACCCGGGGACAGGGGTTTTATGGCTACACCTTC
>TRBV13|TRBJ1-1|-|-
CASSFGTANTEAFF
TGTGCCAGCAGCTTCGGGACTGCGAACACTGAAGCTTTCTTT
>TRBV7-9|TRBJ1-1|-|-
CASSLWQGNTEAFF
TGTGCCAGCAGCTTATGGCAGGGGAACACTGAAGCTTTCTTT
>TRBV5-1|TRBJ2-2|TRBD2|-
CASTGLAADTGELFF
TGCGCCAGCACAGGACTAGCGGCAGACACCGGGGAGCTGTTTTTT
>TRBV29-1|TRBJ2-7|TRBD2|-
CSVSSGKGYEQYF
TGCAGCGTCTCTAGCGGGAAGGGGTACGAGCAGTACTTC
>TRBV10-1|TRBJ2-7|TRBD2|-
CASSERREVTYEQYF
TGCGCCAGCAGTGAAAGGCGGGAGGTCACCTACGAGCAGTACTTC
>TRBV3-1/TRBV3-2|TRBJ1-2|-|few
CASSPRGSWGYTF
TGTGCCAGCAGCCCCAGGGGTTCGTGGGGCTACACCTTC